A selection of T cell receptor beta chains follows, all from one sample in a study of cytomegalovirus exposure and HLA in healthy donors. Libraries were prepared by immunoSEQ multiplex PCR; TCRdb keeps only in-frame clonotypes and omits some of them. In the table there are approximately 100,000 clones, under 75% of which are singletons. The sequenced sample consisted of PBMCs. These receptors all stem from a female donor in good health and CMV-seronegative. Both conserved end residues are part of each CDR3.

>TRBJ2-3|TRBV19
CASSSADTQYF
>TRBJ2-3|TRBV7-9
CASSLGGAAGTDTQYF
>TRBJ1-2|TRBV7-2
CASSAQTGPNYGYTF
>TRBJ2-7|TRBV7-9
CASSLEGTGVHEQYF
>TRBJ2-3|TRBV19
CASRPGQGDTQYF
>TRBJ2-2|TRBV7-9
CASSLGGDAGELFF
>TRBJ1-6|TRBV5-4
CASSFGQGNSPLHF
>TRBJ2-2|TRBV6-5
CASSYTGLASRELFF
>TRBJ2-1|TRBV19
CASSILTSGANREQFF
>TRBJ2-1|TRBV7-3
CASSLHGSRAYNEQFF
>TRBJ2-3|TRBV7-9
CASSLGAAGGSDTQYF
>TRBJ2-7|TRBV28
CASSLWTGGPVEQYF
>TRBJ2-7|TRBV11-3
CASSLDGGQGGYEQYF
>TRBJ1-5|TRBV6-1
CASSDRGEFQPQHF
>TRBJ1-2|TRBV5-6
CASSSTGGFGYTF
>TRBJ1-2|TRBV6-5
CASSYSAVDRPYGYTF
>TRBJ2-5|TRBV10-3
CAISPGTSSETQYF
>TRBJ2-7|TRBV2
CASRLTGSYEQYF
>TRBJ2-5|TRBV2
CASSGREGWETQYF
>TRBJ1-6|TRBV19
CASSSSPGTGLDSPLHF
>TRBJ2-7|TRBV6-6
CASSLGQGAYEQYF
>TRBJ2-7|TRBV15
CATSRDRRRGLAQSYEQYF
>TRBJ2-7|TRBV9
CASSAQGDFASYEQYF
>TRBJ2-3|TRBV9
CASSVGSTSTDTQYF
>TRBJ2-2|TRBV7-9
CASSPSQGFVAWTGELFF
>TRBJ1-2|TRBV7-9
CASSLGTANYGYTF
>TRBJ2-1|TRBV6-5
CASSDTSGSANEQFF
>TRBJ2-3|TRBV10-3
CAISAGDTQYF
>TRBJ2-1|TRBV6-1
CASYPGGDYNEQFF
>TRBJ1-2|TRBV4-1
CASRHLQGDYGYTF
>TRBJ1-1|TRBV30
CASKALDRTEAFF
>TRBJ2-5|TRBV25-1
CASSELGRERRRETQYF
>TRBJ1-5|TRBV15
CATSREQGAMQPQHF
>TRBJ2-3|TRBV7-9
CASSYTGDGTDTQYF
>TRBJ2-3|TRBV5-6
CASSSRLTDTQYF
>TRBJ1-1|TRBV30
CAGHRQDSGEAFF